These 6 T cell receptor beta chains originate from one sample sequenced in a study of metastatic and nonmetastatic thyroid tumors. All patients reached thyroid surgery having received no treatment beforehand. TCRdb re-called clones via MiXCR from the PCR reads. The sample records approximately 84,000 clones, 14% to 15% being singletons. The sequenced material came from blood. The source of these receptors is a female donor with papillary thyroid cancer or a benign thyroid nodule (not recorded which). Some clones in this sample may be carry-over from other donors' samples.

This clone was counted ten times or more. This rearrangement joins TRBV11-2 to TRBJ2-5, with D maybe TRBD2 (5 bases). CDR3 length: 14 amino acids. Trimming pared 2 bases from V and 2 bases from J, leaving 9 bases between. Germline values: CDR1 SGHAT, CDR2 FQNNGV. CDR3 in amino acids: CASSLNSGQETQYF. CDR3 DNA sequence: TGTGCCAGCAGCTTAAATTCGGGGCAAGAGACCCAGTACTTC.

The V call is TRBV4-2, the J call TRBJ2-5; TRBD2 matches at 12 bases. The CDR3 has 17 amino acids. CDR1 and CDR2 from the germline V gene are LGHNA and YNFKEQ. J was trimmed by 8 bases and V by 1 base; bases with no gene match: 11. CDR3 sequence reads: CASSQGLAGGHGDTQYF. The CDR3 bases are TGTGCCAGCAGCCAAGGGCTAGCGGGGGGGCATGGGGATACCCAGTACTTC.

Regarding this clone: One end of the junction is discordant with germline, which a read error may explain. This specimen includes other DNA sequences encoding the same CDR3. This sequence joins TRBV25-1 and TRBJ2-2, with D perhaps TRBD2 (6 bases). This CDR3 contains 14 residues. Germline V CDR1 and CDR2: MGHDK, SYGVNS. For the CDR3, the DNA is TGTGCCACGGACGGGAGCCCGAACACCGGTGAGCTGTTTTTT. Encoded protein: CATDGSPNTGELFF.

This clone was observed at least ten times. The chain carries TRBV7-2 and TRBJ2-3; D may be TRBD1 (6 bases). This CDR3 region has 12 residues. Per germline, CDR1 SGHTA and CDR2 FQGNSA. Trimming left V 6 bases short and J 7 bases short, with 11 bases between. This CDR3 is CASRLTGNTQYF. CDR3 DNA sequence: TGTGCCAGCAGATTAACAGGGAATACGCAGTATTTT. The full variable domain, completed using reference TRBV7-2 and TRBJ2-3, is GAGVSQSPSNKVTEKGKDVELRCDPISGHTALYWYRQSLGQGLEFLIYFQGNSAPDKSGLPSDRFSAERTGGSVSTLTIQRTQQEDSAVYLCASRLTGNTQYFGPGTRLTVL.

On this clone itself: This may arise from a read error, as a much more abundant clone is one base away. This chain uses TRBV28 with TRBJ1-1; 8 bases match TRBD1. V shed 7 bases and J 4 bases; nucleotides not matched to a gene: 11. The CDR3 runs to 15 residues. In germline, CDR1 is MDHEN, CDR2 SYDVKM. CDR3 protein: CASTKFHTGGTEAFF. The CDR3, as DNA: TGTGCCAGCACCAAGTTCCATACAGGGGGCACTGAAGCTTTCTTT.

This clone occurred many times. Other DNA sequences in the same sample also yield this CDR3. The CDR3 nucleotides are TGCGCCAGCAGCTTCGGCCGCGTAGGCGGAGGGGGACGGCCGGAGACCCAGTACTTC. Translation: CASSFGRVGGGGRPETQYF. The chain carries TRBV5-1 and TRBJ2-5; D may match TRBD1 or TRBD2 (6 bases each). V dropped 2 bases and J dropped 5 bases, with 28 bases sitting between them. The CDR3 contains 19 residues. CDR1 and CDR2 (germline): SGHRS, YFSETQ.